This TCR beta chain is drawn from a study of cytomegalovirus exposure and HLA in healthy donors. Deletions cut 2 bases from V and 6 bases from J, with 9 bases between. The CDR3 runs 13 residues. The germline CDR1 and CDR2 sequences are SGHRS and YFSETQ. Notes on this clone: Its antigen is unknown.

Whole-study findings and limits: A few V segments could not be told apart, such as TRBV6-2 and TRBV6-3, and were left out.

In the PCR, 60 Vbeta and 13 Jbeta primers were used. Produced via immunoSEQ multiplex PCR; TCRdb's table is partial and in-frame only. This sample yields roughly 150,000 clones, of which about 85% are seen a single time; 1% belongs to the top ten. Sample: PBMCs. This TCR derives from a boy younger than 10 in good health and CMV-seronegative. The chain recombines TRBV5-1 with TRBJ1-5; D is undetermined. The CDR3 bases are TGCGCCAGCAGCTTCCTTGAGGGTCAGCCCCAGCATTTT. This translates into CASSFLEGQPQHF.